This entry lists 11 T cell receptor beta chains sequenced from one sample in a study of blood T cell repertoires in COVID-19. Only in-frame clones appear in the TCRdb table, and some are missing; sequencing was by immunoSEQ multiplex PCR. The sample lists about 190,000 clones; around nine tenths were seen once. The source material was peripheral blood. The source of these receptors is a man in his sixties with active or convalescent COVID-19.

The V gene is TRBV2, the J gene TRBJ2-3; 8 bases fit TRBD1. The CDR3 is 14 residues long. The V gene end was trimmed by 6 bases and the J gene end by 5 bases; junction bases not matched to a gene: 7. The germline CDR1 and CDR2 sequences are SNHLY and FYNNEI. The CDR3 spells CASSRQGLGDTQYF. CDR3 in DNA: TGTGCCAGCAGCCGACAGGGGTTAGGAGATACGCAGTATTTT.

This chain connects TRBV19 to TRBJ1-1; D gene unclear. Germline loops: CDR1 LNHDA, CDR2 SQIVND (reference sequence). V was shortened by 0 bases and J by 4 bases, with 12 bases between the two germline ends. This CDR3 comprises 15 residues. CDR3 protein: CASSIDHNRGTEAFF. For the CDR3, the DNA is TGTGCCAGTAGTATAGATCACAACCGAGGCACTGAAGCTTTCTTT. The complete variable domain, with remaining parts taken from reference TRBV19 and TRBJ1-1, reads DGGITQSPKYLFRKEGQNVTLSCEQNLNHDAMYWYRQDPGQGLRLIYYSQIVNDFQKGDIAEGYSVSREKKESFPLTVTSAQKNPTAFYLCASSIDHNRGTEAFFGQGTRLTVV.

The V and J genes are TRBV10-2 and TRBJ2-1; 13 bases line up with TRBD2. V dropped 5 bases and J dropped 4; count of bases not matched to a gene: 8. In germline, CDR1 is WSHSY, CDR2 SAAADI. There are 17 residues in the CDR3. CDR3 protein: CASSPRTSGGVYNEQFF. Here the CDR3 DNA reads TGCGCCAGCAGTCCTAGAACTAGCGGGGGGGTATACAATGAGCAGTTCTTC.

This chain connects TRBV19 to TRBJ1-1; D call uncertain. The V and J ends lost 7 bases and 1 base respectively, with 16 bases between them. CDR3 size: 15 residues. Germline lookup yields CDR1 LNHDA and CDR2 SQIVND (reference sequence). CDR3 protein: CASMAQTGRNTEAFF. The CDR3 DNA is TGTGCCAGTATGGCACAGACGGGAAGGAACACTGAAGCTTTCTTT.

The V call is TRBV4-1, the J call TRBJ1-2, with 8 bases matching TRBD1. Germline lookup yields CDR1 MGHRA and CDR2 YSYEKL. V shed 6 bases, J shed 7 bases, and the junction held 19 bases outside the gene matches. The CDR3 length is 17 residues. Written as DNA, the CDR3 is TGCGCCAGCAGAAACAAACCCTGGGACAGGTCTGTTAGTGGCTACACCTTC. Its translation: CASRNKPWDRSVSGYTF.

The chain links TRBV7-6 to TRBJ1-4; the match to TRBD1 covers 8 bases. J was trimmed by 8 bases and V by 2 bases; bases with no gene match: 4. CDR1 and CDR2 (germline): SGHVS, FNYEAQ. This CDR3 is built from 14 residues. In DNA form, the CDR3 reads TGTGCCAGCAGCTTACAGGGGGCGGGCGAAAAACTGTTTTTT. Its protein is CASSLQGAGEKLFF.

The chain carries TRBV6-5 and TRBJ2-7; a possible D gene is TRBD1 (5 bases). CDR1 is MNHEY, CDR2 SVGAGI, per germline. V gave up 5 bases and J gave up 2 bases, with 13 bases separating them. CDR3 size: 14 residues. The CDR3 loop is CASSSTGQTYEQYF. Written as DNA, the CDR3 is TGTGCCAGCAGTAGTACAGGACAAACCTACGAGCAGTACTTC.

The V gene is TRBV27, the J gene TRBJ1-6; D is undetermined. The germline V gene has CDR1 MNHEY and CDR2 SMNVEV (reference sequence). Between the trimmed V and J ends, which lost 0 bases and 0 bases, there was a span of 15 bases. There are 19 residues in the CDR3. CDR3 DNA sequence: TGTGCCAGCAGTTTATCGATACCCCTCGGGAGCTCCTATAATTCACCCCTCCACTTT. Encoded protein: CASSLSIPLGSSYNSPLHF.

This chain connects TRBV6-5 to TRBJ1-4, with TRBD1 matching 8 bases. CDR1 and CDR2 (germline): MNHEY, SVGAGI. CDR3 length: 14 residues. Losses at the gene ends were 5 bases for V and 8 bases for J; bases not matched to a gene: 7. In DNA form, the CDR3 reads TGTGCCAGCAGTCCGGACAGGGTCGGGGAAAAACTGTTTTTT. This codes for CASSPDRVGEKLFF.

This chain links TRBV5-1 with TRBJ1-1; D unresolved. CDR3 size: 12 residues. Germline-derived CDR1 and CDR2 are SGHRS and YFSETQ. Trimming left V 2 bases short and J 7 bases short, with 9 bases between. The CDR3 DNA follows: TGCGCCAGCAGCTTTAACAGTGGTGAAGCTTTCTTT. Its translation: CASSFNSGEAFF.

This clone was found once. The chain recombines TRBV30 with TRBJ1-1; 10 bases align to TRBD1. CDR1 is GTSNPN and CDR2 is SVGIG in the germline V gene (reference sequence). The CDR3 covers 16 residues. Trimming at V came to 4 bases and at J to 0 bases, leaving 8 bases not matched to a gene. CDR3 in amino acids: CAWTPTGGYLNTEAFF. The CDR3 DNA reads as TGTGCCTGGACTCCGACAGGGGGCTATTTGAACACTGAAGCTTTCTTT.